Following are 18 T cell receptor beta chains from one sample sequenced in a study of cytomegalovirus exposure and HLA in healthy donors. PCR amplification relied on 60 Vbeta primers (plus 13 Jbeta primers). Assay: immunoSEQ multiplex PCR; the TCRdb copy retains only in-frame clones and omits some. This sample has 110,000 or so clones, with roughly an eighth found just once. Sequencing was carried out using PBMCs. The source of these receptors is a man aged 35 to 55 in good health and CMV-seropositive.

Only a few counts were recorded for this clone. This chain uses TRBV19 with TRBJ1-5; D is uncertain. Deletions cut 2 bases from V and 4 bases from J, with 12 bases between. The CDR3 spans 15 residues. Germline lookup yields CDR1 LNHDA and CDR2 SQIVND (reference sequence). CDR3 DNA sequence: TGTGCCAGTAGTATAAATTTCCGCGAGAATCAGCCCCAGCATTTT. It is translated as CASSINFRENQPQHF.

This clone was picked up a small number of times. The CDR3 nucleotides are TGCAGTGCTAGAGGTGGGACTGGAGGCTTCTTC. It is translated as CSARGGTGGFF. The chain recombines TRBV20-1 with TRBJ2-1; a possible D gene is TRBD2 (6 bases). There are 11 residues in the CDR3. Trimming cost V 1 base and J 16 bases, with 14 bases left between them. CDR1 and CDR2 (germline): DFQATT, SNEGSKA (reference sequence).

This clone was counted a few times. The V gene is TRBV30, the J gene TRBJ2-1, with TRBD2 as a possible D gene (6 bases). Trimming cost V 5 bases and J 6 bases, with 11 bases left between them. CDR3 length: 12 residues. Germline CDR1 and CDR2: GTSNPN and SVGIG (reference sequence). In DNA form, the CDR3 reads TGTGCCTGGCAGGGACTTTTCAATGAGCAGTTCTTC. Translating gives CAWQGLFNEQFF.

This clone has just a few counts. This chain connects TRBV6-5 to TRBJ1-2; 8 bases map to TRBD1. CDR3 size: 15 residues. The V gene end was trimmed by 7 bases and the J gene end by 3 bases; junction bases not matched to a gene: 10. Germline V gene data show CDR1 as MNHEY and CDR2 as SVGAGI. Here the CDR3 reads CASTLGSGGDYGYTF. In DNA form, the CDR3 reads TGTGCCAGCACCTTAGGCTCAGGGGGCGACTATGGCTACACCTTC.

This clone was found a few times. The rearrangement uses TRBV30 and TRBJ1-5; 7 nucleotides align to TRBD1. V shed 2 bases, J shed 6 bases, and the junction held 4 bases outside the gene matches. The CDR3 has 13 amino acids. CDR1 is GTSNPN and CDR2 is SVGIG in the germline V gene (reference sequence). CDR3 in amino acids: CAWSLPGGQPQHF. In DNA form, the CDR3 reads TGTGCCTGGAGTCTCCCAGGGGGTCAGCCCCAGCATTTT.

In nucleotides, the CDR3 is TGTGCCAGCAGCTTGGGGGGACCCTACGAGCAGTACTTC. Its protein is CASSLGGPYEQYF. The chain is built from TRBV7-9 and TRBJ2-7; tentatively, D is TRBD2 (6 bases). V lost 3 bases and J 2 bases, leaving 8 bases between the germline ends. The CDR3 extends over 13 amino acids. Germline CDR1 is SEHNR and CDR2 is FQNEAQ (reference sequence).

In its sample, this clone was seen once. The rearrangement uses TRBV19 and TRBJ2-7; 9 nucleotides match TRBD2. J lost 3 bases, V lost 6 bases, and 9 bases had no gene match. Germline loops: CDR1 LNHDA, CDR2 SQIVND (reference sequence). This CDR3 region has 15 residues. The CDR3 here is CASSPPGSGSYEQYF. The CDR3 DNA reads TGTGCCAGTAGCCCCCCGGGTAGCGGGAGCTACGAGCAGTACTTC.

This clone was found a few times. This chain connects TRBV6-5 to TRBJ2-1; 7 nucleotides agree with TRBD2. The V segment lost 0 bases and the J segment 8 bases; nucleotides outside the gene matches: 7. Germline V lookup: CDR1 MNHEY, CDR2 SVGAGI. The CDR3 has 15 amino acids. The CDR3 DNA follows: TGTGCCAGCAGTTACTCTGCGGGAGCCTTGGATGAGCAGTTCTTC. Amino acids: CASSYSAGALDEQFF.

This clone was seen a few times. The rearrangement links TRBV18 to TRBJ1-1; D is unclear. The length of the CDR3 is 14 residues. Trimming shortened V by 3 bases and J by 6 bases, and 14 bases separated the two germline ends. Per the germline V gene, CDR1 is KGHSH and CDR2 is LQKENI. CDR3 DNA sequence: TGTGCCAGCTCACCCGGGCGGGCCCCTTCTGAAGCTTTCTTT. The encoded protein is CASSPGRAPSEAFF. Looking up the rest from reference TRBV18 and TRBJ1-1 gives the full variable domain: NAGVMQNPRHLVRRRGQEARLRCSPMKGHSHVYWYRQLPEEGLKFMVYLQKENIIDESGMPKERFSAEFPKEGPSILRIQQVVRGDSAAYFCASSPGRAPSEAFFGQGTRLTVV.

This clone occurred a few times. V usage is TRBV19 and J usage is TRBJ1-4; D gene uncertain. The CDR3 runs 11 residues. From germline, CDR1 is LNHDA and CDR2 SQIVND (reference sequence). V dropped 7 bases and J dropped 8 bases, with 8 bases sitting between them. The CDR3 reads CASNSLEKLFF. DNA for the CDR3: TGTGCCAGTAATTCCTTGGAAAAACTGTTTTTT. The full variable domain, its missing parts supplied by reference TRBV19 and TRBJ1-4, is DGGITQSPKYLFRKEGQNVTLSCEQNLNHDAMYWYRQDPGQGLRLIYYSQIVNDFQKGDIAEGYSVSREKKESFPLTVTSAQKNPTAFYLCASNSLEKLFFGSGTQLSVL.

The V and J genes are TRBV11-2 and TRBJ2-1; D might be TRBD2 (6 bases). Trimming pared 3 bases from V and 8 bases from J, leaving 11 bases between. The CDR3 sequence is 13 residues long. Germline-derived CDR1 and CDR2 are SGHAT and FQNNGV. Here the CDR3 DNA reads TGTGCCAGCAGCTTGTCCGGGAGCGATGAGCAGTTCTTC. Translating gives CASSLSGSDEQFF.

This clone was counted a few times. This sequence joins TRBV18 and TRBJ1-1, with D unresolved. The ends were cut back, 0 bases at V and 3 bases at J, with 8 bases in the middle. The germline CDR1 and CDR2 sequences are KGHSH and LQKENI. The length of the CDR3 is 14 residues. CDR3 in amino acids: CASSPPSVDTEAFF. DNA of the CDR3: TGTGCCAGCTCACCACCGTCGGTTGACACTGAAGCTTTCTTT.

The chain uses TRBV6-5 and TRBJ2-2, with a possible D match to TRBD1 (6 bases). The V end lost 6 bases, the J end lost 1 base, and 9 bases lay between the germline ends. The CDR3 extends over 14 amino acids. Germline V lookup: CDR1 MNHEY, CDR2 SVGAGI. The CDR3 loop is CASRGGQNTGELFF. The CDR3 nucleotides read TGTGCCAGCAGAGGGGGACAGAACACCGGGGAGCTGTTTTTT.

The sample holds a few counts of this clone. This sequence joins TRBV11-2 and TRBJ1-2; perhaps TRBD1 as D (5 bases). V lost 5 bases and J lost 4, with 23 bases in between. The germline V gene has CDR1 SGHAT and CDR2 FQNNGV. This CDR3 has 17 amino acids. The CDR3 reads CASSLGNRFSLSYGYTF. The CDR3 DNA follows: TGTGCCAGCAGCCTTGGGAACAGGTTCAGCCTGTCCTATGGCTACACCTTC.

This clone was found a few times. The chain carries TRBV6-5 and TRBJ2-7; no clear D gene. This CDR3 has 16 residues. The germline CDR1 and CDR2 sequences are MNHEY and SVGAGI. Trimming removed 0 bases from V and 3 bases from J, with 15 bases in between. The CDR3 DNA is TGTGCCAGCAGTTACTCAGCCGGAACTATAGGCTACGAGCAGTACTTC. The encoded protein is CASSYSAGTIGYEQYF.

This clone has a handful of counts. The chain combines TRBV7-2 with TRBJ1-5; no firm D call. The CDR3 has 12 residues. V lost 1 base and J lost 6, with 4 bases in between. CDR1 and CDR2 (germline): SGHTA, FQGNSA. The CDR3 loop is CASSLGSQPQHF. Here the CDR3 DNA reads TGTGCCAGCAGCTTAGGCAGTCAGCCCCAGCATTTT. Drawing the rest from reference TRBV7-2 and TRBJ1-5, the complete variable domain is GAGVSQSPSNKVTEKGKDVELRCDPISGHTALYWYRQSLGQGLEFLIYFQGNSAPDKSGLPSDRFSAERTGGSVSTLTIQRTQQEDSAVYLCASSLGSQPQHFGDGTRLSIL.

The sample holds a few counts of this clone. The chain recombines TRBV6-5 with TRBJ2-7; possibly TRBD1 for D (5 bases). Deletions cut 6 bases from V and 2 bases from J, with 11 bases between. The CDR3 covers 13 residues. Germline CDR1 and CDR2: MNHEY and SVGAGI. The CDR3 coding sequence is TGTGCCAGCAGGAGGACGGACACCTACGAGCAGTACTTC. Amino acid sequence: CASRRTDTYEQYF.

The table lists this clone with many counts. Mismatch with germline at one junction end may stem from a read error. The chain uses TRBV4-1 and TRBJ2-5, with 11 bases fitting TRBD2. Germline V gene sequence: CDR1 MGHRA, CDR2 YSYEKL. The CDR3 is 16 amino acids. The CDR3 nucleotides read TGCGCCAGCAGCAAAGAAGCCGGGACTAGCGGCCGACGGGAGTACTTC. Translation: CASSKEAGTSGRREYF.